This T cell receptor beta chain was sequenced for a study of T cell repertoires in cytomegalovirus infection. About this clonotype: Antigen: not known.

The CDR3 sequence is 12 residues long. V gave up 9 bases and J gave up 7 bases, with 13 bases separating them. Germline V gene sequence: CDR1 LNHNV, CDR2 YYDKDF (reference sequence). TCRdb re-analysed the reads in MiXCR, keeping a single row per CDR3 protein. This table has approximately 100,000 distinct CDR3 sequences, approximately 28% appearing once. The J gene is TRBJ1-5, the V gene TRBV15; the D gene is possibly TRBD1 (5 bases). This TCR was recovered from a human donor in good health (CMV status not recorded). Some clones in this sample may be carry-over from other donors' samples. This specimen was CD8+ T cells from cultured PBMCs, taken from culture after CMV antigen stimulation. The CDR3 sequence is CATSASGQPQHF. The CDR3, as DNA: TGTGCCACTAGTGCCTCAGGGCAGCCCCAGCATTTT.